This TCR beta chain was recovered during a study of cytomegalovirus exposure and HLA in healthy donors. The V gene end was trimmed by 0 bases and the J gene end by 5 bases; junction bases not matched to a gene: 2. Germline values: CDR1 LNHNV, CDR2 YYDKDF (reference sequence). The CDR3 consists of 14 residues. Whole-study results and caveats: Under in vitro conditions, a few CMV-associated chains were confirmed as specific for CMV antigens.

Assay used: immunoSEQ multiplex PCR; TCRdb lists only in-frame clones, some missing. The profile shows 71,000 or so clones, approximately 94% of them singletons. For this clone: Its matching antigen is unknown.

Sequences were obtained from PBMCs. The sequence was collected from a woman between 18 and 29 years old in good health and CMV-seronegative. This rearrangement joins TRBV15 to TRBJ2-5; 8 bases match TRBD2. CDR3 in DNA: TGTGCCACCAGCAGAGACACTAGCGGCGAGACCCAGTACTTC. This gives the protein CATSRDTSGETQYF.